Below are 25 T cell receptor beta chains sequenced from a single sample in a study of regulatory T cells in long-lasting Graves disease. Time point here: newly diagnosed GD, antithyroid drugs for less than 3 months. From RNA extracted from PBMCs, the TCR library was made. Arm-PCR of CDR3 regions and iRepertoire HTBI primers were the basis on which TCR beta libraries were built. TCRdb re-derived calls from the multiplex PCR reads in MiXCR, one entry per CDR3 protein. The sample holds roughly 420,000 distinct CDR3 sequences, around 17% seen once. The data were also submitted as part of a second study, on T cells in Graves' hyperthyroidism and ophthalmopathy.

The material sequenced was peripheral blood mononuclear cells (PBMCs), taken at new diagnosis, from a patient treated with antithyroid drugs. All receptors derive from a woman aged 18-29 years with Graves disease.

This clonotype was counted many times. This chain uses TRBV5-5 with TRBJ2-1; the match to TRBD2 covers 12 bases. V gave up 2 bases and J gave up 7 bases; unmatched junction bases: 10. Germline V gene data show CDR1 as SGHKS and CDR2 as YYEKEE (reference sequence). There are 17 residues in the CDR3. CDR3 sequence (DNA): TGTGCCAGCAGCTTAATCCCGGGACTAGCGGGCTCTAATGAGCAGTTCTTC. It yields the protein CASSLIPGLAGSNEQFF.

The chain recombines TRBV3-1 with TRBJ1-3; no clear D. There are 14 residues in the CDR3. Looked up from germline, CDR1 is LGHDT and CDR2 is YNNKEL (reference sequence). V was cut by 0 bases and J by 0 bases, with 3 bases left in between. This chain's CDR3 is CASSQDVSGNTIYF. The CDR3, as DNA: TGTGCCAGCAGCCAAGATGTCTCTGGAAACACCATATATTTT.

This clonotype was seen ten or more times. The chain combines TRBV5-1 with TRBJ1-1; no clear D gene. Per the germline V gene, CDR1 is SGHRS and CDR2 is YFSETQ. Trimming pared 0 bases from V and 1 base from J, leaving 16 bases between. CDR3 length: 17 residues. CDR3 bases: TGCGCCAGCAGCTTGGTGGACGGGGTTGTTGAGAACACTGAAGCTTTCTTT. It yields the protein CASSLVDGVVENTEAFF.

This clonotype was counted between two and nine times. The V gene is TRBV28, the J gene TRBJ1-4; a weak D match, TRBD1 (6 bases). V lost 6 bases and J lost 8, with 10 bases in between. CDR3 length: 12 residues. Looked up from germline, CDR1 is MDHEN and CDR2 is SYDVKM. The CDR3 region is CASRTGLEKLFF. DNA for the CDR3: TGTGCCAGCAGAACAGGGTTGGAAAAACTGTTTTTT.

To note about this clonotype: Just one base apart from a much larger clone, this may be a read error. V is TRBV29-1 and J is TRBJ1-1; 8 bases match TRBD1. Looked up from germline, CDR1 is SQVTM and CDR2 is ANQGSEA. This CDR3 comprises 13 residues. The CDR3 region is CSVATGGGTEASF. In nucleotides, the CDR3 is TGCAGCGTGGCCACAGGGGGTGGCACTGAAGCTTCCTTT.

This clonotype has a count of ten or more. This chain joins TRBV28 and TRBJ2-2; 15 bases agree with TRBD2. In germline, CDR1 is MDHEN, CDR2 SYDVKM. The CDR3 extends over 16 amino acids. The ends lost 6 bases at V and 5 bases at J; junction bases unmatched: 4. The CDR3 loop reads CASREGTSGRTGELFF. The CDR3 DNA reads TGTGCCAGCAGGGAGGGGACTAGCGGGAGGACCGGGGAGCTGTTTTTT.

The chain links TRBV2 to TRBJ2-5; D is possibly TRBD1 (5 bases). Looked up from germline, CDR1 is SNHLY and CDR2 is FYNNEI. The CDR3 has 16 amino acids. V was clipped by 5 bases and J by 1 base, with 17 bases between them. The CDR3 loop reads CASSYDSPDIQETQYF. The CDR3, as DNA: TGTGCCAGCAGTTACGACAGCCCCGATATCCAAGAGACCCAGTACTTC.

V usage is TRBV5-1 and J usage is TRBJ2-3, with TRBD1 matching over 9 bases. Looked up from germline, CDR1 is SGHRS and CDR2 is YFSETQ. Unmatched junction bases numbered 9, after V lost 4 bases and J lost 6 bases. This CDR3 is built from 15 residues. CDR3 sequence: CASSRMTGGGDTQYF. In nucleotides, the CDR3 is TGCGCCAGCAGCCGCATGACAGGGGGAGGTGATACGCAGTATTTT.

The chain uses TRBV20-1 and TRBJ1-6, with D perhaps TRBD1 (5 bases). Germline V gene lookup returns CDR1 DFQATT and CDR2 SNEGSKA (reference sequence). This CDR3 is 16 amino acids long. V shed 1 base and J shed 5 bases, with 15 bases lying between them. The CDR3 reads CSARVWGVNNNSPLHF. CDR3 nucleotide sequence: TGCAGTGCTAGAGTATGGGGGGTTAATAATAATTCACCCCTCCACTTT.

This clonotype has at least ten counts. The gene calls are TRBV28 and TRBJ2-7; 11 positions match TRBD2. The CDR3 is 18 residues long. V trimming: 6 bases; J trimming: 2 bases; junction bases outside the gene matches: 15. Germline-derived CDR1 and CDR2 are MDHEN and SYDVKM. The CDR3 DNA reads TGTGCCAGCAGCTCAAGGACACCGACTAGCGGGACCGCCTACGAGCAGTACTTC. It specifies CASSSRTPTSGTAYEQYF.

This clonotype was found many times. V and J are TRBV20-1 and TRBJ2-5, with a tentative D call TRBD1 (6 bases). Germline V CDR1 and CDR2: DFQATT, SNEGSKA (reference sequence). Trimming stripped 3 bases from V and 5 bases from J, with 10 bases between. The CDR3 spans 12 residues. The CDR3 sequence: CSASQGLETQYF. As DNA, the CDR3 is TGCAGTGCTAGTCAGGGGTTGGAGACCCAGTACTTC.

At least ten counts were recorded for this clonotype. The V call is TRBV5-1, the J call TRBJ2-7; D unresolved. Germline lookup yields CDR1 SGHRS and CDR2 YFSETQ. The germline V and J ends were trimmed by 3 bases and 2 bases, with 15 bases remaining between them. The CDR3 length is 15 residues. Written as DNA, the CDR3 is TGCGCCAGCAGCTCGAACCAGGAGACCCCCTACGAGCAGTACTTC. It codes for CASSSNQETPYEQYF.

This sequence joins TRBV9 and TRBJ1-2, with 7 bases lining up with TRBD1. The junction had 14 bases not matched to a gene; V was cut back by 4 bases and J by 2 bases. Germline V gene lookup returns CDR1 SGDLS and CDR2 YYNGEE. The CDR3 spans 17 residues. The CDR3 here is CASSPFYDRDGNYGYTF. CDR3 coding DNA: TGTGCCAGCAGCCCCTTTTACGACAGGGACGGCAACTATGGCTACACCTTC.

This clonotype was seen many times. The V gene is TRBV28, the J gene TRBJ1-4; possibly TRBD1 for D (5 bases). Trimming stripped 8 bases from V and 7 bases from J, with 14 bases between. Germline V CDR1 and CDR2: MDHEN, SYDVKM. The CDR3 is 13 amino acids. The CDR3 DNA follows: TGTGCCAGCCAGCGGGAGCAGGGTGAAAAACTGTTTTTT. It encodes CASQREQGEKLFF.

This chain links TRBV7-9 with TRBJ2-1; D may be TRBD1 or TRBD2 (6 bases each). Trimming pared 1 base from V and 0 bases from J, leaving 13 bases between. Germline V gene data show CDR1 as SEHNR and CDR2 as FQNEAQ (reference sequence). This CDR3 comprises 17 residues. The CDR3 region has the DNA TGTGCCAGCAGCTTAGAGGAAGGGGGGCTCTCCTACAATGAGCAGTTCTTC. Its protein product is CASSLEEGGLSYNEQFF.

This clonotype has only a few counts. V usage is TRBV6-2 or TRBV6-3 and J usage is TRBJ1-6; 10 nucleotides line up with TRBD1. This CDR3 has 14 residues. The germline CDR1 and CDR2 sequences are MNHEY and SVGEGT. V lost 6 bases to trimming and J lost 9 bases; unmatched junction nucleotides: 5. CDR3 sequence reads: CASSRGQGSSPLHF. The CDR3 bases are TGTGCCAGCAGCAGGGGACAGGGGAGTTCACCCCTCCACTTT.

This chain links TRBV7-2 with TRBJ2-2, with a possible D match to TRBD2 (6 bases). Germline V gene sequence: CDR1 SGHTA, CDR2 FQGNSA. The V end was cut by 3 bases, the J end by 4 bases, with 12 bases between. This CDR3 has 15 residues. CDR3 nucleotides: TGTGCCAGCAGCTTTCATTCTAGCGTCACCGGGGAGCTGTTTTTT. Its protein product is CASSFHSSVTGELFF. The entire variable domain, with the rest obtained from reference TRBV7-2 and TRBJ2-2, is as follows: GAGVSQSPSNKVTEKGKDVELRCDPISGHTALYWYRQSLGQGLEFLIYFQGNSAPDKSGLPSDRFSAERTGGSVSTLTIQRTQQEDSAVYLCASSFHSSVTGELFFGEGSRLTVL.

This clonotype was seen many times. In nucleotides, the CDR3 is TGTGCCAGCAGTTTAGGAAGACGGCAGAGCTCCTACAATGAGCAGTTCTTC. Translating gives CASSLGRRQSSYNEQFF. The chain uses TRBV12-3 or TRBV12-4 and TRBJ2-1; D gene ambiguous. Trimming left V 1 base short and J 0 bases short, with 13 bases between. CDR3 length: 17 amino acids.

This clonotype was seen more than once but under ten times. CDR3 in amino acids: CSAEQGASSYNEQFF. CDR3 nucleotides: TGCAGTGCAGAACAGGGGGCGAGCTCCTACAATGAGCAGTTCTTC. The rearrangement links TRBV20-1 to TRBJ2-1, with TRBD1 matching over 9 bases. V lost 6 bases to trimming and J lost 0 bases; unmatched junction nucleotides: 6. The CDR3 has 15 amino acids. The germline CDR1 and CDR2 sequences are DFQATT and SNEGSKA (reference sequence).

This clonotype was observed a few times. This chain uses TRBV19 with TRBJ2-7, with D possibly being TRBD1 or TRBD2 (5 bases each). Germline CDR1 is LNHDA and CDR2 is SQIVND (reference sequence). The CDR3 runs to 14 residues. The V gene lost 5 bases and the J gene lost 2 bases, with 13 bases spanning the gap. CDR3 in amino acids: CASSVTAAAYEQYF. CDR3 in DNA: TGTGCCAGTAGTGTGACAGCGGCCGCCTACGAGCAGTACTTC. The full variable domain, with the rest looked up from reference TRBV19 and TRBJ2-7, is DGGITQSPKYLFRKEGQNVTLSCEQNLNHDAMYWYRQDPGQGLRLIYYSQIVNDFQKGDIAEGYSVSREKKESFPLTVTSAQKNPTAFYLCASSVTAAAYEQYFGPGTRLTVT.

In its sample, this clonotype was seen many times. The rearrangement joins TRBV3-1 to TRBJ2-3, with D possibly being TRBD1 or TRBD2 (6 bases each). The ends were cut back, 4 bases at V and 2 bases at J, with 13 bases in the middle. Germline V gene sequence: CDR1 LGHDT, CDR2 YNNKEL (reference sequence). This CDR3 has 15 residues. CDR3 amino acids: CASSPGVADTDTQYF. CDR3 sequence (DNA): TGTGCCAGCAGCCCAGGGGTAGCGGACACAGATACGCAGTATTTT.

The CDR3 nucleotides read TGTGCCAGCAGCCAAGCGGGACAAAGAAGGGGCTCTGAGCAGTTCTTC. It is translated as CASSQAGQRRGSEQFF. This chain connects TRBV3-1 to TRBJ2-3, with D perhaps TRBD1 (6 bases). The J call may be wrong; the DNA end is better matched by TRBJ2-1. This CDR3 is built from 16 residues. From germline, CDR1 is LGHDT and CDR2 YNNKEL (reference sequence).

The V and J genes are TRBV10-3 and TRBJ2-7; D ambiguous. The CDR3 covers 15 residues. Trimming shortened V by 7 bases and J by 3 bases, and 19 bases separated the two germline ends. Germline loops: CDR1 ENHRY, CDR2 SYGVKD. The CDR3 loop reads CAIIASAEPFYEQYF. In DNA form, the CDR3 reads TGTGCCATCATTGCTTCGGCGGAACCTTTCTACGAGCAGTACTTC.

Many counts were recorded for this clonotype. The chain joins TRBV12-3 or TRBV12-4 to TRBJ2-1, with 10 bases lining up with TRBD2. The CDR3 contains 18 residues. The junction had 11 bases not matched to a gene; V was cut back by 6 bases and J by 0 bases. The CDR3 DNA reads as TGTGCCAGCAGCCGGCCGGGGAGCGGGAGGGCCTCCTACAATGAGCAGTTCTTC. Encoded protein: CASSRPGSGRASYNEQFF.

This clonotype was detected ten times or more. The genes are TRBV27 and TRBJ2-5, with D unclear. The CDR3 contains 14 residues. V was trimmed by 7 bases and J by 6 bases, leaving 18 bases between them. The germline V gene encodes CDR1 MNHEY and CDR2 SMNVEV (reference sequence). In nucleotides, the CDR3 is TGTGCCAGCACCCCGGGCCCTATCGTAAAGACCCAGTACTTC. Protein sequence: CASTPGPIVKTQYF.